This entry lists 5 T cell receptor beta chains sequenced from one sample in a study of post-analysis software for immune sequencing data. These TCRs' antigens remain unknown. Study-wide results and caveats: In patients, TRBV5-6, TRBV5-1 and TRBV20-1 belonged to five TRBV segments found more frequently than in controls.

The TCR beta cDNA libraries contained unique molecular identifiers. TCRdb called the PCR reads again in MiXCR, with one record for every CDR3 protein. The repertoire holds almost 700,000 distinct CDR3 sequences, with around 60% as singletons. The source material was blood. The receptor set was obtained from a girl aged 2-10 years with multiple sclerosis.

Of note for this clonotype: This may arise from a read error, as a much more abundant clone is one base away. The V call is TRBV20-1, the J call TRBJ2-5, with 9 bases lining up with TRBD2. The J call is in doubt because the DNA end fits TRBJ2-7 better. Germline CDR1 DFQATT, CDR2 SNEGSKA (reference sequence). This CDR3 comprises 14 residues. CDR3 loop: CSVGPQREANEQYF. The CDR3 DNA reads TGCAGTGTTGGTCCCCAGCGGGAGGCAAACGAGCAGTACTTC.

J is TRBJ2-1 and V is TRBV5-6, with D unresolved. Germline loops: CDR1 SGHDT, CDR2 YYEEEE. V shed 4 bases and J shed 4 bases, with 15 bases lying between them. The CDR3 sequence is 15 residues long. The CDR3 bases are TGTGCCAGCAGCCAGTACCGGGTAGTTTACAATGAGCAGTTCTTC. This translates into CASSQYRVVYNEQFF.

This clonotype was recorded a few times. The V and J genes are TRBV10-3 and TRBJ2-1, with TRBD2 as a possible D gene (6 bases). In germline, CDR1 is ENHRY, CDR2 SYGVKD. The germline V and J ends were trimmed by 0 bases and 8 bases, with 14 bases remaining between them. The CDR3 extends over 15 amino acids. The CDR3 bases are TGTGCCATCAGTGAGTCTCTGAGTAGGGAGGATGAGCAGTTCTTC. Translation gives CAISESLSREDEQFF.

The chain has TRBV7-2 and TRBJ1-2; the D is unclear. V was cut by 5 bases and J by 5 bases, with 12 bases left in between. This CDR3 spans 13 amino acids. Germline V gene data show CDR1 as SGHTA and CDR2 as FQGNSA. CDR3 residues: CASSQKGLYGYTF. The CDR3 nucleotides are TGTGCCAGCAGCCAAAAGGGCCTGTATGGCTACACCTTC.

The rearrangement joins TRBV27 to TRBJ2-3; D may be TRBD1 or TRBD2 (5 bases each). The CDR3 sequence is 13 residues long. Germline CDR1 reads MNHEY; CDR2 reads SMNVEV (reference sequence). Trimming left V 3 bases short and J 8 bases short, with 12 bases between. CDR3 region: CASSFSRAGTQYF. For the CDR3, the DNA is TGTGCCAGCAGTTTCTCCAGGGCGGGTACGCAGTATTTT.